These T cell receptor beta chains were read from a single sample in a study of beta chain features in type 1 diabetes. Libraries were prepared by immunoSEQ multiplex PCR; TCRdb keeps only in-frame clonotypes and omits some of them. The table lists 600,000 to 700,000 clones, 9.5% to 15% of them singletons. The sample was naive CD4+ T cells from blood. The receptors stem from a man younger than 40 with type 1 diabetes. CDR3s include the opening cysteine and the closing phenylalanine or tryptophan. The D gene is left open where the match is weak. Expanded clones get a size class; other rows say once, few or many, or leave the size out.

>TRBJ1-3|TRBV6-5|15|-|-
CASRVSTWDGNTIYF
TGTGCCAGCAGAGTGTCAACGTGGGATGGAAACACCATATATTTT
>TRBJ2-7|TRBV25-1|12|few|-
CASSDRAYEQYF
TGTGCCAGCAGTGACAGAGCCTACGAGCAGTACTTC
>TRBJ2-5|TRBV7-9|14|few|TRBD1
CASSQTGEGETQYF
TGTGCCAGCAGCCAGACAGGGGAAGGAGAGACCCAGTACTTC
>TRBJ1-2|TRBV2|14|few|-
CASSGGQPIERYTF
TGTGCCAGCAGTGGAGGACAGCCGATAGAGCGCTACACCTTC
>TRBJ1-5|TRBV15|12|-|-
CATSKGNQPQHF
TGTGCCACCAGCAAGGGAAACCAGCCCCAGCATTTT
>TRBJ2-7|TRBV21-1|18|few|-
CASSKPRTRGVCGYEQYF
TGTGCCAGCAGCAAACCCAGAACCCGCGGGGTGTGCGGGTACGAGCAGTACTTC
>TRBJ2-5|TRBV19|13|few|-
CASTPRGVETQYF
TGTGCCAGTACCCCTCGAGGGGTGGAGACCCAGTACTTC
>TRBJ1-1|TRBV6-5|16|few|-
CASSSTQVGGRTEAFF
TGTGCCAGCAGTTCTACCCAGGTAGGGGGGCGGACTGAAGCTTTCTTT
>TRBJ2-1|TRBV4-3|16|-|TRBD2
CASSQGSGGWENEQFF
TGCGCCAGCAGCCAAGGCTCGGGAGGGTGGGAAAATGAGCAGTTCTTC
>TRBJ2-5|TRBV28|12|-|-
CASSLSGETQYF
TGTGCCAGCAGTTTATCGGGGGAGACCCAGTACTTC
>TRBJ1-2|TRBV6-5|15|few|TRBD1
CASSYAGQGARGYTF
TGTGCCAGCAGTTACGCTGGACAGGGGGCACGTGGCTACACCTTC
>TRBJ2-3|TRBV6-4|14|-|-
CASRAMGDTDTQYF
TGTGCCAGCAGAGCTATGGGGGACACAGATACGCAGTATTTT
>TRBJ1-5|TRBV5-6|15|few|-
CASSLGRPNNQPQHF
TGTGCCAGCAGCCTTGGACGGCCGAACAATCAGCCCCAGCATTTT
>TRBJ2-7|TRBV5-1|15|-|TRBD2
CASSLVVAGDYEQYF
TGCGCCAGCAGCTTGGTAGTAGCGGGCGATTACGAGCAGTACTTC
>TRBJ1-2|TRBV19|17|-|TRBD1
CASTSVWTGTSGYGYTF
TGTGCCAGTACATCGGTCTGGACAGGGACCTCTGGCTATGGCTACACCTTC
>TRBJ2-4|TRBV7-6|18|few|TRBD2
CASSLALGSGVTKNIQYF
TGTGCCAGCAGCTTAGCGCTGGGTAGCGGGGTTACCAAAAACATTCAGTACTTC
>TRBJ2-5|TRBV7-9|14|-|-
CASSPPGGQETQYF
TGTGCCAGCAGCCCTCCAGGGGGGCAAGAGACCCAGTACTTC
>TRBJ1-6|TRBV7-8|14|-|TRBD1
CASSIGTANSPLHF
TGTGCCAGCAGCATCGGGACAGCAAATTCACCCCTCCACTTT
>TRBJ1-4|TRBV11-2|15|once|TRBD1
CASSQIQGGMNELFF
TGTGCCAGCAGCCAGATACAGGGGGGTATGAATGAACTGTTTTTT
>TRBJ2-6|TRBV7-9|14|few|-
CASSLRAGANVLTF
TGTGCCAGCAGCTTACGGGCTGGGGCCAACGTCCTGACTTTC
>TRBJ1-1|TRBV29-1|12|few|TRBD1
CRTRQGSTEAFF
TGCAGGACCAGACAGGGTTCCACTGAAGCTTTCTTT
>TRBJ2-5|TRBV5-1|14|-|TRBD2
CASSETSGEETQYF
TGCGCCAGCAGCGAGACTAGCGGGGAAGAGACCCAGTACTTC
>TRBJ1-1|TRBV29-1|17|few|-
CSVSRDLWDWVNTEAFF
TGCAGCGTTAGCCGGGACCTATGGGATTGGGTTAACACTGAAGCTTTCTTT
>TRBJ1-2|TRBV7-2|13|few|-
CASSLEGLYGYTF
TGTGCCAGCAGCTTAGAAGGACTCTATGGCTACACCTTC
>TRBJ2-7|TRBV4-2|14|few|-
CASRAGDGDYEQYF
TGTGCCAGCAGGGCCGGGGACGGGGACTACGAGCAGTACTTC
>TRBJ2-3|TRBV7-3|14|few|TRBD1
CASSPGQGAVTQYF
TGTGCCAGCAGCCCGGGACAGGGGGCAGTTACGCAGTATTTT
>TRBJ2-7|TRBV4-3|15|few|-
CASSQGPTVSYEQYF
TGCGCCAGCAGCCAAGGGCCGACAGTCTCCTACGAGCAGTACTTC
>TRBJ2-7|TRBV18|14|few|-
CASSPGQGRNEQYF
TGTGCCAGCTCACCAGGGCAGGGGCGGAACGAGCAGTACTTC
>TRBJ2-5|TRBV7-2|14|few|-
CASSLAGPQETQYF
TGTGCCAGCAGCTTAGCGGGGCCCCAAGAGACCCAGTACTTC
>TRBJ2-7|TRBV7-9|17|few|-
CASSPPWLGEASYEQYF
TGTGCCAGCAGCCCCCCTTGGCTAGGAGAAGCCTCCTACGAGCAGTACTTC
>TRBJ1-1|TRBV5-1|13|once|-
CASSATSITEAFF
TGCGCCAGCAGTGCGACTTCGATCACTGAAGCTTTCTTT
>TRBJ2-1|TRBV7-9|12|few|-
CASSSSSNEQFF
TGTGCCAGCAGCTCTTCTAGCAATGAGCAGTTCTTC
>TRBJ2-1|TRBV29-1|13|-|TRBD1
CSVETTGENEQFF
TGCAGCGTTGAAACGACAGGGGAGAATGAGCAGTTCTTC
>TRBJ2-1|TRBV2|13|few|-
CASMPEVSNEQFF
TGTGCCAGCATGCCAGAAGTAAGCAATGAGCAGTTCTTC
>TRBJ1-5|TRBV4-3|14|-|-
CASSQDRRDQPQHF
TGCGCCAGCAGCCAAGATCGGAGGGATCAGCCCCAGCATTTT
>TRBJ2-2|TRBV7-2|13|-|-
CASSLLRTGELFF
TGTGCCAGCAGCTTATTACGAACCGGGGAGCTGTTTTTT
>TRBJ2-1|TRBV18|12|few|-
CASSDQRNEQFF
TGTGCCAGCTCCGACCAAAGGAATGAGCAGTTCTTC
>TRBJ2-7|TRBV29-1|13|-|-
CSVKDQDSYEQYF
TGCAGCGTCAAGGACCAGGACTCCTACGAGCAGTACTTC
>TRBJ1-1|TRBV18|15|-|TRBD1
CASSPDRARNTEAFF
TGTGCCAGCTCACCCGACAGGGCCAGGAACACTGAAGCTTTCTTT
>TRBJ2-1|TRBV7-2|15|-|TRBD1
CASSFIPVTGGEQFF
TGTGCCAGCAGCTTCATCCCTGTTACAGGGGGCGAGCAGTTCTTC
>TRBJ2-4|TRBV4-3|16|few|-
CASSQDAAHYLNIQYF
TGCGCCAGCAGCCAAGACGCAGCCCACTATTTGAACATTCAGTACTTC
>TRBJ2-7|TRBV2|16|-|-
CASRELQGQYNYEQYF
TGTGCCAGCAGGGAACTTCAGGGGCAGTACAACTACGAGCAGTACTTC
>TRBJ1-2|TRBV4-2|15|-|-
CASSQGSHYNYGYTF
TGTGCCAGCAGCCAAGGCAGCCATTACAACTATGGCTACACCTTC
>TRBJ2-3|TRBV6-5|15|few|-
CASRKIKHHTDTQYF
TGTGCCAGCAGGAAGATCAAGCACCACACAGATACGCAGTATTTT
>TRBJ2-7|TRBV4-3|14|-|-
CASSQDAGGKEQYF
TGCGCCAGCAGCCAAGATGCAGGGGGGAAGGAGCAGTACTTC